Here is one T cell receptor (beta chain) with its context. No antigen is known for it. This entry belongs to a study of shared clonotypes between healthy human individuals. V was clipped by 1 base and J by 0 bases, with 15 bases between them. Looked up from germline, CDR1 is KGHSH and CDR2 is LQKENI. This CDR3 has 17 amino acids. Some clones are missing from TCRdb's copy, which holds only in-frame ones; the method was immunoSEQ multiplex PCR. The sample includes 2 million to 2.5 million clones, about 94% of them seen just once. General study results and limits: Sorted-subset sequencing was shown by rarefaction to be incomplete despite large depth. What naive subsets generally showed was a larger estimated richness than memory subsets showed.

This TCR came from a man younger than 30 in good health. The genes are TRBV18 and TRBJ1-2; a weak D match, TRBD1 (6 bases). Sequencing used naive CD4+ T cells sorted from blood. The subset is: CD45RA+ positively selected. For the CDR3, the DNA is TGTGCCAGCTCACCACTTGGGGGCGGCTCGACTAACTATGGCTACACCTTC. Its translation: CASSPLGGGSTNYGYTF.